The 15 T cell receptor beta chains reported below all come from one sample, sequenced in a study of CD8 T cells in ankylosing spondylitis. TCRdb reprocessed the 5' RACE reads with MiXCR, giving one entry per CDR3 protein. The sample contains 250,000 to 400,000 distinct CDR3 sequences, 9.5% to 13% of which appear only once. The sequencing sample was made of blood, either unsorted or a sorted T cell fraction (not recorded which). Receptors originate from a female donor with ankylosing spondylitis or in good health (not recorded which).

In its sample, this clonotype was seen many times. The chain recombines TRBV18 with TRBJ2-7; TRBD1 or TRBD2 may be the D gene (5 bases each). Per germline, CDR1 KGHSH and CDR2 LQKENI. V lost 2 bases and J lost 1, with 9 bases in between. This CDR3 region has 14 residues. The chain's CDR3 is CASSPGTDSYEQYF. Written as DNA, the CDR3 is TGTGCCAGCTCACCAGGGACGGATTCCTACGAGCAGTACTTC.

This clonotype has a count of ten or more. CDR3 region: CASSLQAGGSNQPQHF. CDR3 coding DNA: TGTGCCAGCAGCTTACAGGCAGGGGGAAGTAATCAGCCCCAGCATTTT. V and J are TRBV5-5 and TRBJ1-5, with TRBD1 matching over 7 bases. Germline assignment: CDR1 SGHKS and CDR2 YYEKEE (reference sequence). The CDR3 totals 16 residues. V gave up 2 bases and J gave up 4 bases; unmatched junction bases: 9.

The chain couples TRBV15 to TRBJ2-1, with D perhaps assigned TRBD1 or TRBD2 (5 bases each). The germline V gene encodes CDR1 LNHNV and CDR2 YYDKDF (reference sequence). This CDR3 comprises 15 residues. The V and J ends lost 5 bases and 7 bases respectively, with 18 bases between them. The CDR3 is CATSPGDRFRNEQFF. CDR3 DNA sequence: TGTGCCACCAGCCCCGGGGACCGCTTCCGGAATGAGCAGTTCTTC.

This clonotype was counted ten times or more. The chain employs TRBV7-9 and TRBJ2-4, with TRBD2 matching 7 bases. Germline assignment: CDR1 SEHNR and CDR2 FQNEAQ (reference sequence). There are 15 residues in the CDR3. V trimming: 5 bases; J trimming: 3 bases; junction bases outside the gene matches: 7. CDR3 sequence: CASSTGEGGKNIQYF. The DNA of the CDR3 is TGTGCCAGCAGCACCGGGGAGGGAGGCAAAAACATTCAGTACTTC.

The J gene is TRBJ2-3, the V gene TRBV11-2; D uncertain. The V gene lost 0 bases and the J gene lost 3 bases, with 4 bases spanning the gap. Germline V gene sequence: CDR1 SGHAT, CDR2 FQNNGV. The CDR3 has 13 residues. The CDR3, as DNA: TGTGCCAGCAGCTTAGATATGACAGATACGCAGTATTTT. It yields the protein CASSLDMTDTQYF.

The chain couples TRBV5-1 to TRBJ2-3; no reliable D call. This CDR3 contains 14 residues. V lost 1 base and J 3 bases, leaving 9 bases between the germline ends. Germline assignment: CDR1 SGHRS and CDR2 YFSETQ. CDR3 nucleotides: TGCGCCAGCAGCTTGATCAAGAAAACAGATACGCAGTATTTT. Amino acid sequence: CASSLIKKTDTQYF.

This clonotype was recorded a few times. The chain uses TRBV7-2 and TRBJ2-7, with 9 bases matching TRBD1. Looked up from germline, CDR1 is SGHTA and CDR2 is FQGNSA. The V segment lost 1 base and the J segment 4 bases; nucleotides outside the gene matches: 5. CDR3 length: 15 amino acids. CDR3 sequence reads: CASSLEGTGRYEQYF. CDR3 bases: TGTGCCAGCAGCTTAGAAGGGACAGGGAGGTACGAGCAGTACTTC. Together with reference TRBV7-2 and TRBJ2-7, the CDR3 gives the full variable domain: GAGVSQSPSNKVTEKGKDVELRCDPISGHTALYWYRQSLGQGLEFLIYFQGNSAPDKSGLPSDRFSAERTGGSVSTLTIQRTQQEDSAVYLCASSLEGTGRYEQYFGPGTRLTVT.

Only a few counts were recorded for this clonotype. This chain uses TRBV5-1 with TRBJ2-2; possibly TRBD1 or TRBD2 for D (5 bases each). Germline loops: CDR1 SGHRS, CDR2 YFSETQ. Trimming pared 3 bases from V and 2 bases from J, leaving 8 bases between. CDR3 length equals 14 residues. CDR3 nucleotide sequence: TGCGCCAGCAGCTCTCGGGGCAACACCGGGGAGCTGTTTTTT. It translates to CASSSRGNTGELFF.

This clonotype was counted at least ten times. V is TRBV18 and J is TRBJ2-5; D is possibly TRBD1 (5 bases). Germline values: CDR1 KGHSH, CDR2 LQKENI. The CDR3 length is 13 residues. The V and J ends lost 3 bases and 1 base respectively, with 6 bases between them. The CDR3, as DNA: TGTGCCAGCTCACCCGACAGCCAAGAGACCCAGTACTTC. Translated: CASSPDSQETQYF.

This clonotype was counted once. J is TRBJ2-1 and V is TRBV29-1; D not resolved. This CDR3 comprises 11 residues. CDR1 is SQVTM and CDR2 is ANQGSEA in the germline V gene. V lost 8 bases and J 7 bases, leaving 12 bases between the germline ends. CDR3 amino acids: CSTRGGNEQFF. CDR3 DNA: TGCAGCACCCGCGGTGGTAATGAGCAGTTCTTC.

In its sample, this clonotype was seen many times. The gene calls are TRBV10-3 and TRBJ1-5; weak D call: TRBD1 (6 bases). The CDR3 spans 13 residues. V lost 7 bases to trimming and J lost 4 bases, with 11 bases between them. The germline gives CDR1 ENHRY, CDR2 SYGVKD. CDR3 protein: CAIKQGLNQPQHF. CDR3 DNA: TGTGCCATCAAACAGGGACTTAATCAGCCCCAGCATTTT.

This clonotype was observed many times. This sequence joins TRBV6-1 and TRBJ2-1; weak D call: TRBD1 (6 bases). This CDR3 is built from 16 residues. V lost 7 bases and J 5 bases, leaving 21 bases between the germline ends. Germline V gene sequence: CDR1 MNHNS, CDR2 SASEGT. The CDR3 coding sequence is TGTGCCAGCACCGAAAAACTGGGGGCGCAGCACAATGAGCAGTTCTTC. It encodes CASTEKLGAQHNEQFF.

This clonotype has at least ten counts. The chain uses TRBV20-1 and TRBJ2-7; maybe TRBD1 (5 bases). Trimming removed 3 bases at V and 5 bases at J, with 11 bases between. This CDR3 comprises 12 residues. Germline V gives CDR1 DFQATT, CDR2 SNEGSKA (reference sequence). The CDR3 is CSARLRVDEQYF. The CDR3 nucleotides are TGCAGTGCTAGGCTCAGGGTTGACGAGCAGTACTTC.

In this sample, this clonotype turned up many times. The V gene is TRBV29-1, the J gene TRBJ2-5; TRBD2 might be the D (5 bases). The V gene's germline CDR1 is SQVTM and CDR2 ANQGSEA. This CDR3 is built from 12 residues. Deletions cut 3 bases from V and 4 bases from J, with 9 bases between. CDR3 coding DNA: TGCAGCGTTGAGGTAGAGGGAGAGACCCAGTACTTC. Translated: CSVEVEGETQYF.

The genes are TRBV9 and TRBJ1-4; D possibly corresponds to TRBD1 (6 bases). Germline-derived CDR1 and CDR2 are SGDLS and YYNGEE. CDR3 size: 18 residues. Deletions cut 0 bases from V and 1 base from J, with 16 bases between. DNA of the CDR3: TGTGCCAGCAGCGTAGGGGAGGGACACCGAGGAACTAATGAAAAACTGTTTTTT. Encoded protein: CASSVGEGHRGTNEKLFF.